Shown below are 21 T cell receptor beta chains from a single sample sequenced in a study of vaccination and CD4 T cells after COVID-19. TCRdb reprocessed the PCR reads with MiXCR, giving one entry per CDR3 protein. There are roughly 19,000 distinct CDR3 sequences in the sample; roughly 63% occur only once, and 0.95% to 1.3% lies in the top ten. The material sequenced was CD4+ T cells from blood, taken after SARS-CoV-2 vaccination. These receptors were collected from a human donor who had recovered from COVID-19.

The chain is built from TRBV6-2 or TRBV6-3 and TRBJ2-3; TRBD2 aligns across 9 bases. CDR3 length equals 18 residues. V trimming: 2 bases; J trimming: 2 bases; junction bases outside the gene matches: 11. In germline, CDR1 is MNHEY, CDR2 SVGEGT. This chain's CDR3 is CASSYPLLSGGYTDTQYF. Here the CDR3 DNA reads TGTGCCAGCAGTTACCCCTTGCTGAGCGGGGGGTACACAGATACGCAGTATTTT.

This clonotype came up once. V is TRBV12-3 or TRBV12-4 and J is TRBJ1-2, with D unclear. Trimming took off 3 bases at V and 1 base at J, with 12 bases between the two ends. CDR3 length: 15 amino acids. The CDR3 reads CASSFWERSNYGYTF. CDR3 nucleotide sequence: TGTGCCAGCAGTTTCTGGGAGAGAAGTAACTATGGCTACACCTTC.

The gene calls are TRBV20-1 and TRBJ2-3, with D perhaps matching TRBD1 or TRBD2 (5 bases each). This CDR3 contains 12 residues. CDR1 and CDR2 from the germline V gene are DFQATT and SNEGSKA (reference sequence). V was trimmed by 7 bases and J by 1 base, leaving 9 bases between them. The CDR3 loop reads CSVGGGTDTQYF. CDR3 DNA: TGCAGTGTTGGGGGTGGCACAGATACGCAGTATTTT.

The chain's CDR3 is CASSADREAYEQYF. As DNA, the CDR3 is TGTGCCAGCTCAGCGGACAGGGAAGCCTACGAGCAGTACTTC. This chain links TRBV18 with TRBJ2-7; 8 bases are a match to TRBD1. Germline CDR1 and CDR2: KGHSH and LQKENI. The CDR3 has 14 amino acids. The ends lost 5 bases at V and 2 bases at J; junction bases unmatched: 5.

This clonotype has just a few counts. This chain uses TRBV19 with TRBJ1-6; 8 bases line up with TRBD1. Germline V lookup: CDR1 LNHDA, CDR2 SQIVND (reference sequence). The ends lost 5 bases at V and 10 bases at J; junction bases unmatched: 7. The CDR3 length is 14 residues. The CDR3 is CASSADRGGSPLHF. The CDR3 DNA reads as TGTGCCAGTAGTGCCGACAGGGGAGGCTCACCCCTCCACTTT. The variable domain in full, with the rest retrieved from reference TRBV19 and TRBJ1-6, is DGGITQSPKYLFRKEGQNVTLSCEQNLNHDAMYWYRQDPGQGLRLIYYSQIVNDFQKGDIAEGYSVSREKKESFPLTVTSAQKNPTAFYLCASSADRGGSPLHFGNGTRLTVT.

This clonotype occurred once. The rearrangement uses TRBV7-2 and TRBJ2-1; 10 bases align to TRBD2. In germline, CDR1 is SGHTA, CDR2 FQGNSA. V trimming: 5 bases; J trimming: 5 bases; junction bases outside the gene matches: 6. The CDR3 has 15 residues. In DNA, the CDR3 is TGTGCCAGCAGCCTCGCTAGCGGGAGCCACAATGAGCAGTTCTTC. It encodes CASSLASGSHNEQFF. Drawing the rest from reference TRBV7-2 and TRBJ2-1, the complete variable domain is GAGVSQSPSNKVTEKGKDVELRCDPISGHTALYWYRQSLGQGLEFLIYFQGNSAPDKSGLPSDRFSAERTGGSVSTLTIQRTQQEDSAVYLCASSLASGSHNEQFFGPGTRLTVL.

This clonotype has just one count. The CDR3 spells CASTRTGVETQYF. In nucleotides, the CDR3 is TGTGCCAGCACCCGGACAGGAGTGGAGACCCAGTACTTC. The rearrangement uses TRBV28 and TRBJ2-7; TRBD1 aligns across 7 bases. The DNA end favors TRBJ2-5, so the J call may be wrong. CDR1 and CDR2 (germline): MDHEN, SYDVKM. The CDR3 extends over 13 amino acids.

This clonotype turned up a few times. The CDR3 region is CASSLFGAGGFTDTQYF. The DNA for the CDR3 is TGTGCCAGCAGTTTATTTGGGGCCGGGGGTTTCACAGATACGCAGTATTTT. V gene TRBV27 combines with J gene TRBJ2-3; D possibly corresponds to TRBD2 (6 bases). The CDR3 has 17 residues. CDR1 is MNHEY, CDR2 SMNVEV, per germline (reference sequence). Trimming took off 1 base at V and 2 bases at J, with 16 bases between the two ends.

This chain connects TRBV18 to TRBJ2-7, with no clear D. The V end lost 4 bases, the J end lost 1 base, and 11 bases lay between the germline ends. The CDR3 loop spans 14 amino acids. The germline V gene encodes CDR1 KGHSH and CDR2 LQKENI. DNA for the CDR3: TGTGCCAGCTCACGCGGATCCAAATCCTACGAGCAGTACTTC. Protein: CASSRGSKSYEQYF.

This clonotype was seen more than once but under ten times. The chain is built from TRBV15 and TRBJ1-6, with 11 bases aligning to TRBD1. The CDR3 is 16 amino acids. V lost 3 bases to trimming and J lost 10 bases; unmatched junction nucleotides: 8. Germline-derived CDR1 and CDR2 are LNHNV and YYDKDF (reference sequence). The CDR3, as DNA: TGTGCCACCAGCAGGGATGCCGGGACAGGGGGATCACCCCTCCACTTT. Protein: CATSRDAGTGGSPLHF.

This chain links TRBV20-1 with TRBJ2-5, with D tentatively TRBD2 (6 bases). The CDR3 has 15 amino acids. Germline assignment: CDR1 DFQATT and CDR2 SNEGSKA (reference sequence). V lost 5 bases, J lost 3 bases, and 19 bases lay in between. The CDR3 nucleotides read TGCAGTGCTCGCCCCGGGACTCAAAACGAAGAGACCCAGTACTTC. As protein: CSARPGTQNEETQYF.

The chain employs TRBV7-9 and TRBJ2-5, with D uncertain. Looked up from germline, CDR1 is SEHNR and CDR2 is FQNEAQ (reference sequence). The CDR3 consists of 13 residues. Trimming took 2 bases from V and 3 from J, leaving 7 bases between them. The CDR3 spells CASSLSWKETQYF. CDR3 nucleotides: TGTGCCAGCAGCTTATCCTGGAAAGAGACCCAGTACTTC.

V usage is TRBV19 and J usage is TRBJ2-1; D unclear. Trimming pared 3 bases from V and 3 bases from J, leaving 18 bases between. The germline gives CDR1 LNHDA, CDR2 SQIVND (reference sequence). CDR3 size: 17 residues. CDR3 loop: CASSIPSPYRGYNEQFF. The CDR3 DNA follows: TGTGCCAGTAGTATCCCCTCCCCCTATCGAGGCTACAATGAGCAGTTCTTC.

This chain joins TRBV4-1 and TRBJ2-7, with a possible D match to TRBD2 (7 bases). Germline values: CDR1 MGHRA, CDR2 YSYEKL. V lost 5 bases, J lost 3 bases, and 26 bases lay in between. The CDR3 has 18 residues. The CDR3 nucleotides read TGCGCCAGCAGCTACAGGGTGGGTGCGGGAGTAGCCCACTACGAGCAGTACTTC. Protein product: CASSYRVGAGVAHYEQYF.

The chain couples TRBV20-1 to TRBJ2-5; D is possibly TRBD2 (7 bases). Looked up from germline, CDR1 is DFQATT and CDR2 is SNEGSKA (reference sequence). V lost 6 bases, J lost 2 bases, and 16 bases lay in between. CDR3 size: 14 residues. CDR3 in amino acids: CSARGASAQETQYF. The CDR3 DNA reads TGCAGTGCCCGGGGGGCTAGCGCTCAAGAGACCCAGTACTTC.

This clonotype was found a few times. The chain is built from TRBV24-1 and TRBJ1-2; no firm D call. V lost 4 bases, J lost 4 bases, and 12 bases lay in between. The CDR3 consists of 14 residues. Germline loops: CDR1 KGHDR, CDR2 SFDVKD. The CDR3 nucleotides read TGTGCCACCAGTGACGGGAAGCGGGGCTATGGCTACACCTTC. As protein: CATSDGKRGYGYTF.

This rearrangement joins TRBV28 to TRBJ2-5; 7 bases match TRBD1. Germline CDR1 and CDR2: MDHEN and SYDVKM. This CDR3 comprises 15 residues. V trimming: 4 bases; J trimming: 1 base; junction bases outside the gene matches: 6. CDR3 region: CASSWETGFQETQYF. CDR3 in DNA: TGTGCCAGCAGTTGGGAGACAGGGTTCCAAGAGACCCAGTACTTC. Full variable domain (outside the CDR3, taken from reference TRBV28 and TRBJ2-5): DVKVTQSSRYLVKRTGEKVFLECVQDMDHENMFWYRQDPGLGLRLIYFSYDVKMKEKGDIPEGYSVSREKKERFSLILESASTNQTSMYLCASSWETGFQETQYFGPGTRLLVL.

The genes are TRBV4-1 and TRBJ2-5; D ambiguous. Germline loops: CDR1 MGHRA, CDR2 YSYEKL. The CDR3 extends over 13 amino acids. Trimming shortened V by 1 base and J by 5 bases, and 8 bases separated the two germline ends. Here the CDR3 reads CASSQGSMETQYF. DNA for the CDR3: TGCGCCAGCAGCCAAGGATCAATGGAGACCCAGTACTTC.

The CDR3 DNA follows: TGTGCCAGCGTACAGGGAGGTTACGAGCAGTACTTC. It codes for CASVQGGYEQYF. The J gene is TRBJ2-7, the V gene TRBV2; possibly TRBD1 or TRBD2 for D (6 bases each). The germline gives CDR1 SNHLY, CDR2 FYNNEI. The CDR3 runs 12 residues. Trimming removed 8 bases from V and 4 bases from J, with 12 bases in between.

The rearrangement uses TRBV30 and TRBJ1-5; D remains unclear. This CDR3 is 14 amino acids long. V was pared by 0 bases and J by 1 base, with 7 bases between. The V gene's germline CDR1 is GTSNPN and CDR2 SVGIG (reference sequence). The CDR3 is CAWSVAWSNQPQHF. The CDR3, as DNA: TGTGCCTGGAGTGTAGCCTGGAGCAATCAGCCCCAGCATTTT.

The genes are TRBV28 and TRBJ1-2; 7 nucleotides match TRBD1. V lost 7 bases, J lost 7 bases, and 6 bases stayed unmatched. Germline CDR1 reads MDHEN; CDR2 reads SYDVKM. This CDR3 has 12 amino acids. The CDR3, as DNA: TGTGCCAGCACGCAGGGGGTAGGTGGCTACACCTTC. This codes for CASTQGVGGYTF.